This T cell receptor beta chain was observed in a study of chemoradiotherapy in HPV16-positive cancers. The overall study: Candidate HPV-specific T-cell clones and common TCR motifs came from functional assays in two HPV16-positive patients. Regarding the study as a whole: During treatment, candidate HPV-specific clones and E7-related motifs expanded in tumor. In HPV16-positive patients, HPV-responsive T-cell expansion tracked better recurrence-free survival.

Repertoires were sampled repeatedly during chemoradiotherapy. This CDR3 has 13 residues. The germline V gene encodes CDR1 SGDLS and CDR2 YYNGEE. V lost 3 bases and J 8 bases, leaving 14 bases between the germline ends. Concerning this clone: The antigen remains unidentified.

The protocol was immunoSEQ multiplex PCR, while the TCRdb copy is restricted to in-frame clones and leaves out a portion. The table has roughly 14,000 clones, about nine tenths seen once; the top ten hold 2.7%. The J gene is TRBJ1-2, the V gene TRBV9, with no clear D. The clonotype was recovered from a human donor with HPV-associated anogenital cancer. Sequenced material: blood, taken from a patient who underwent chemoradiotherapy. CDR3 nucleotides: TGTGCCAGCAGCGATAGGACTTCGGGGGGCTACACCTTC. It specifies CASSDRTSGGYTF.